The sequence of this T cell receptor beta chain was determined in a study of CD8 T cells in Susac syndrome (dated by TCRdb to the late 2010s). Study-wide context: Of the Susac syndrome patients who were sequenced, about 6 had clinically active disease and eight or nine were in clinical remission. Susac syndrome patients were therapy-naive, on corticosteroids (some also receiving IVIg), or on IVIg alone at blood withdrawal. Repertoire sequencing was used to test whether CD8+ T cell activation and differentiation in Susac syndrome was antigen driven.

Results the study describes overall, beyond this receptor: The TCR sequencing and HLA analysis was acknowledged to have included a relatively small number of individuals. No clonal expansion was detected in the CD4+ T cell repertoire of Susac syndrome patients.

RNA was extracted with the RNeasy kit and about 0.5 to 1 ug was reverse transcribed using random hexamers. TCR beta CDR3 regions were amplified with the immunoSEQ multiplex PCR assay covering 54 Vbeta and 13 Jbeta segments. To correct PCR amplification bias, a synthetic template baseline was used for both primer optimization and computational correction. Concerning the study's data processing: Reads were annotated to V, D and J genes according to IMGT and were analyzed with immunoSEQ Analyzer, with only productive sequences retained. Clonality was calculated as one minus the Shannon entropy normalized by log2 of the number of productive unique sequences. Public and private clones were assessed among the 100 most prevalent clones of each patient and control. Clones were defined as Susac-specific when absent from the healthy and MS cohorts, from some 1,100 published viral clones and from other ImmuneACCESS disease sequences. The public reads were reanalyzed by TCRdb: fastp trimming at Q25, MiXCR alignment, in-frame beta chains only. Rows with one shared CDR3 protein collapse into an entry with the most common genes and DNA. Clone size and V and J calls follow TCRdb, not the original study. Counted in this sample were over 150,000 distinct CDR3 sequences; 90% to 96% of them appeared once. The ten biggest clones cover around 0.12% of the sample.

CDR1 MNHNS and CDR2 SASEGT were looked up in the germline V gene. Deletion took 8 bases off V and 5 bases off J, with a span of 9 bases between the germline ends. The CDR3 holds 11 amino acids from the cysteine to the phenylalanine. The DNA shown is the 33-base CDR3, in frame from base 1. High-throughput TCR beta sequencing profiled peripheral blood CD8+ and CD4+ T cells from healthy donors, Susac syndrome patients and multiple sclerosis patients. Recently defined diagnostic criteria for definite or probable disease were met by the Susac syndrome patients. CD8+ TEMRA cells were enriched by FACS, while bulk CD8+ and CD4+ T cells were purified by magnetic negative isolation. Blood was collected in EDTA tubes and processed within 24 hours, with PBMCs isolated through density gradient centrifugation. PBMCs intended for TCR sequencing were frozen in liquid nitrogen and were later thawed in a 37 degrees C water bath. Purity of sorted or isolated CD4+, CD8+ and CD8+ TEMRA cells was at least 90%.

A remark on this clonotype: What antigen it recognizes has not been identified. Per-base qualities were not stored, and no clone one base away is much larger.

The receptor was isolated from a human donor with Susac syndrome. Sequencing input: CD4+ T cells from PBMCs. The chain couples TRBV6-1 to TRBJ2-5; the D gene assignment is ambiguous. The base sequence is TGTGCCAGCCAGGTGGGGGAGACCCAGTACTTC. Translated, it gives CASQVGETQYF.